These 10 T cell receptor beta chains were sequenced from one sample in a study of blood T cells in healthy people across ages. A second PCR, run for about 7 to 11 cycles, used a sample-barcoded 5' primer plus a J-beta primer mix. MiXCR, applied by TCRdb to the 5' RACE reads, yields one record per CDR3 protein. The data contain around 1.5 million distinct CDR3 sequences, roughly 60% of them seen just once; the ten biggest clones take up 6.7%. Sequencing was performed on blood. These receptors were collected from a man between 18 and 29 years old in good health.

The V gene is TRBV12-3 or TRBV12-4, the J gene TRBJ2-3; TRBD2 matches at 11 bases. This CDR3 is 19 amino acids long. J was trimmed by 5 bases and V by 2 bases; bases with no gene match: 15. The chain's CDR3 is CASSLLETSGGYPQDTQYF. CDR3 DNA: TGTGCCAGCAGTTTATTAGAAACTAGCGGGGGTTACCCACAAGATACGCAGTATTTT.

The gene calls are TRBV20-1 and TRBJ2-7; 11 bases are a match to TRBD2. CDR1 DFQATT and CDR2 SNEGSKA come from the germline V gene (reference sequence). Germline trimming cut 1 base from V and 0 bases from J; bases unmatched to any gene: 2. This CDR3 is built from 15 residues. The CDR3 sequence is CSARGGLAVSYEQYF. CDR3 DNA: TGCAGTGCTAGAGGGGGACTAGCGGTCTCCTACGAGCAGTACTTC.

The count of this clonotype is one. V is TRBV5-1 and J is TRBJ2-1; 7 positions match TRBD1. Trimming removed 4 bases from V and 3 bases from J; junction bases left unmatched: 10. Per the germline V gene, CDR1 is SGHRS and CDR2 is YFSETQ. The CDR3 has 16 amino acids. The CDR3 spells CASSRRDRGFYNEQFF. CDR3 nucleotide sequence: TGCGCCAGCAGCAGACGGGACAGAGGCTTCTACAATGAGCAGTTCTTC.

The genes are TRBV4-1 and TRBJ2-5; D is uncertain. The DNA end is a closer match to TRBJ2-7, so the J assignment may be wrong. The CDR3 is 14 amino acids. CDR1 is MGHRA and CDR2 is YSYEKL in the germline V gene. In nucleotides, the CDR3 is TGCGCCAGCAGCCAGGATGGGTTGGGTTACGAGCAGTACTTC. Encoded protein: CASSQDGLGYEQYF.

CDR3 sequence (DNA): TGTGCCATCTCTAGCGGGGTGACTGAGTACTTC. Protein sequence: CAISSGVTEYF. The chain employs TRBV28 and TRBJ2-4; 9 bases fit TRBD2. Germline lookup yields CDR1 MDHEN and CDR2 SYDVKM. J gave up 14 bases and V 10 bases, and 9 bases lay outside the gene matches. The CDR3 contains 11 residues.

CDR3 nucleotide sequence: TGTGCCAGCAGTGATAGGGCGGGATACGGCTTTGACGAGCAGTACTTC. This translates into CASSDRAGYGFDEQYF. This rearrangement joins TRBV2 to TRBJ2-7; a weak D match, TRBD2 (6 bases). V was shortened by 3 bases and J by 5 bases, with 20 bases between the two germline ends. The CDR3 is 16 amino acids. Germline V gene lookup returns CDR1 SNHLY and CDR2 FYNNEI.

The chain carries TRBV28 and TRBJ1-5; perhaps TRBD1 as D (6 bases). This CDR3 has 15 residues. Germline CDR1 is MDHEN and CDR2 is SYDVKM. With 9 bases removed from V and 7 bases from J, the gap between germline ends came to 22 bases. The CDR3 nucleotides read TGTGCCAGTGAAACGACAGGAAAGGTCGGGCAGCCCCAGCATTTT. Protein sequence: CASETTGKVGQPQHF. Together with reference TRBV28 and TRBJ1-5, the CDR3 gives the full variable domain: DVKVTQSSRYLVKRTGEKVFLECVQDMDHENMFWYRQDPGLGLRLIYFSYDVKMKEKGDIPEGYSVSREKKERFSLILESASTNQTSMYLCASETTGKVGQPQHFGDGTRLSIL.

This clonotype came up a few times. The chain recombines TRBV5-1 with TRBJ2-3, with 12 bases that match TRBD2. The CDR3 covers 16 residues. Germline V CDR1 and CDR2: SGHRS, YFSETQ. V shed 0 bases and J 6 bases; nucleotides not matched to a gene: 5. The CDR3 spells CASSLGASGRADTQYF. The CDR3 nucleotides read TGCGCCAGCAGCTTGGGGGCTAGCGGGAGGGCTGATACGCAGTATTTT.

The J gene is TRBJ1-4, the V gene TRBV4-1; a weak D match, TRBD1 (5 bases). Trimming pared 2 bases from V and 8 bases from J, leaving 9 bases between. Germline lookup yields CDR1 MGHRA and CDR2 YSYEKL. CDR3 size: 13 residues. CDR3 protein: CASSQLGEEKLFF. The CDR3 DNA sequence: TGCGCCAGCAGCCAATTGGGGGAGGAAAAACTGTTTTTT.

As to this clonotype: At one end, the junction sequence differs from germline, possibly due to a read error. The chain joins TRBV25-1 to TRBJ2-1, with D maybe TRBD2 (5 bases). CDR1 and CDR2 from the germline V gene are MGHDK and SYGVNS. This CDR3 contains 15 residues. The CDR3 loop is CASSDEFEGDNKQFF. CDR3 nucleotides: TGTGCGAGCAGTGATGAGTTTGAGGGAGACAATAAGCAGTTCTTC. The variable domain in full, completed from reference TRBV25-1 and TRBJ2-1, reads EADIYQTPRYLVIGTGKKITLECSQTMGHDKMYWYQQDPGMELHLIHYSYGVNSTEKGDLSSESTVSRIRTEHFPLTLESARPSHTSQYLCASSDEFEGDNKQFFGPGTRLTVL.